This is a list of T cell receptor beta chains from one sample in a study of Ad26.COV2.S vaccination and SARS-CoV-2 variants. The assay was immunoSEQ multiplex PCR, and TCRdb's table has in-frame clones only and misses some. The sample contains some 330,000 clones, approximately 87% of which appear only once. Specimen: peripheral blood, collected in a trial of Ad26.COV2.S vaccine versus placebo. These receptors were collected from a person aged 18 to 59 who received the Ad26.COV2.S COVID-19 vaccine or a placebo. CDR3s include the opening cysteine and the closing phenylalanine or tryptophan. The order of the fields is J gene, V gene, clone size, D gene, CDR3 protein, CDR3 DNA. The D gene is left open where the match is weak. Not all rows give a size; the values are once, few, many and, for expanded clones, a class.

J: TRBJ1-3; V: TRBV5-6; size: .; D: .; CDR3: CASSPRGNTIYF; DNA: TGTGCCAGCAGCCCTCGGGGAAACACCATATATTTT
J: TRBJ2-3; V: TRBV19; size: .; D: .; CDR3: CASSIDSSSGRYTQYF; DNA: TGTGCCAGTAGTATAGATTCCTCTTCGGGACGGTATACGCAGTATTTT
J: TRBJ1-2; V: TRBV18; size: .; D: .; CDR3: CASSPRRTEGYTF; DNA: TGTGCCAGCTCACCAAGGAGGACTGAAGGCTACACCTTC
J: TRBJ2-1; V: TRBV4-1; size: .; D: TRBD2; CDR3: CASSQMKSSGSLYEQFF; DNA: TGCGCCAGCAGCCAAATGAAATCTAGCGGGAGTCTCTATGAGCAGTTCTTC
J: TRBJ2-3; V: TRBV7-9; size: once; D: TRBD2; CDR3: CASSSSGFSTDTQYF; DNA: TGTGCCAGCAGCTCTAGCGGTTTTAGCACAGATACGCAGTATTTT
J: TRBJ2-2; V: TRBV28; size: .; D: .; CDR3: CASSFGGVGTGELFF; DNA: TGTGCCAGCAGTTTTGGGGGAGTAGGCACCGGGGAGCTGTTTTTT
J: TRBJ1-4; V: TRBV5-4; size: once; D: TRBD1; CDR3: CASSSTGTGVEKLFF; DNA: TGTGCCAGCAGCTCAACCGGGACAGGGGTCGAAAAACTGTTTTTT
J: TRBJ2-7; V: TRBV28; size: .; D: .; CDR3: CASSSRDWPYEQYF; DNA: TGTGCCAGCAGTTCCCGGGACTGGCCGTACGAGCAGTACTTC
J: TRBJ1-5; V: TRBV7-2; size: once; D: TRBD1; CDR3: CASSLVGQGLNQPQHF; DNA: TGTGCCAGCAGCCTAGTGGGACAGGGCCTCAATCAGCCCCAGCATTTT
J: TRBJ1-1; V: TRBV20-1; size: .; D: .; CDR3: CSWRADTEAFF; DNA: TGCAGCTGGCGTGCGGACACTGAAGCTTTCTTT
J: TRBJ2-2; V: TRBV7-6; size: .; D: .; CDR3: CASAPIPGGELFF; DNA: TGTGCCAGCGCTCCCATCCCTGGCGGGGAGCTGTTTTTT
J: TRBJ2-2; V: TRBV5-1; size: .; D: .; CDR3: CASSSDLSRGGGGELFF; DNA: TGCGCCAGCAGCTCTGACCTTTCGAGGGGAGGCGGCGGGGAGCTGTTTTTT
J: TRBJ1-1; V: TRBV18; size: .; D: .; CDR3: CASSPPRIGVMTEAFF; DNA: TGTGCCAGCTCACCACCAAGGATCGGGGTAATGACTGAAGCTTTCTTT
J: TRBJ2-1; V: TRBV5-6; size: .; D: .; CDR3: CASSLDYNDEQFF; DNA: TGTGCCAGCAGCTTGGACTACAACGATGAGCAGTTCTTC
J: TRBJ1-1; V: TRBV9; size: .; D: .; CDR3: CASSSTTGGTEAFF; DNA: TGTGCCAGCAGCTCTACAACCGGGGGCACTGAAGCTTTCTTT
J: TRBJ1-2; V: TRBV4-3; size: .; D: .; CDR3: CASSQVREPMGGYTF; DNA: TGCGCCAGCAGCCAAGTCCGGGAGCCTATGGGTGGCTACACCTTC
J: TRBJ2-3; V: TRBV27; size: once; D: TRBD2; CDR3: CASNRLAGVLTDTQYF; DNA: TGTGCCAGCAACAGACTAGCGGGAGTCTTGACAGATACGCAGTATTTT
J: TRBJ1-5; V: TRBV28; size: .; D: .; CDR3: CASRANQPQHF; DNA: TGTGCCAGCAGAGCGAATCAGCCCCAGCATTTT
J: TRBJ2-7; V: TRBV7-2; size: .; D: .; CDR3: CASSLLSLSSYEQYF; DNA: TGTGCCAGCAGCTTACTATCCCTTAGCTCCTACGAGCAGTACTTC
J: TRBJ1-1; V: TRBV5-1; size: .; D: TRBD1; CDR3: CASSLDPGTGNGAFF; DNA: TGCGCCAGCAGCTTGGACCCCGGGACAGGGAACGGAGCTTTCTTT
J: TRBJ1-5; V: TRBV30; size: .; D: .; CDR3: CAWSVHRGPPLWPQHF; DNA: TGTGCCTGGAGTGTACATAGGGGCCCTCCTTTATGGCCCCAGCATTTT
J: TRBJ2-5; V: TRBV25-1; size: .; D: .; CDR3: CASSEVGQGETQYF; DNA: TGTGCCAGCAGTGAAGTGGGGCAGGGTGAGACCCAGTACTTC
J: TRBJ2-5; V: TRBV27; size: .; D: .; CDR3: CASSSRHEETQYF; DNA: TGTGCCAGCAGTTCCCGTCATGAAGAGACCCAGTACTTC
J: TRBJ2-5; V: TRBV10-2; size: .; D: .; CDR3: CASSESGREETQYF; DNA: TGCGCCAGCAGTGAGTCGGGGCGGGAAGAGACCCAGTACTTC
J: TRBJ2-2; V: TRBV10-1; size: .; D: .; CDR3: CASSDAGWGAANTGELFF; DNA: TGCGCCAGCAGTGATGCGGGTTGGGGGGCCGCTAACACCGGGGAGCTGTTTTTT
J: TRBJ1-1; V: TRBV7-2; size: .; D: TRBD1; CDR3: CASSLGATGTTEAFF; DNA: TGTGCCAGCAGCTTAGGCGCGACAGGGACCACTGAAGCTTTCTTT
J: TRBJ2-2; V: TRBV6-6; size: .; D: .; CDR3: CASTAGTGELFF; DNA: TGTGCCAGCACCGCCGGCACCGGGGAGCTGTTTTTT
J: TRBJ2-1; V: TRBV7-2; size: .; D: .; CDR3: CASSQVWRGVINEQFF; DNA: TGTGCCAGCAGCCAGGTGTGGCGGGGTGTTATTAATGAGCAGTTCTTC
J: TRBJ2-3; V: TRBV18; size: once; D: .; CDR3: CASSPSNRGARWDTQYF; DNA: TGTGCCAGCTCACCCTCTAATCGGGGGGCGCGTTGGGATACGCAGTATTTT
J: TRBJ1-1; V: TRBV30; size: once; D: .; CDR3: CAWSVRLRGLRAFF; DNA: TGTGCCTGGAGTGTACGTTTGAGGGGCCTCAGGGCTTTCTTT
J: TRBJ1-5; V: TRBV14; size: .; D: TRBD1; CDR3: CASSQAGQGWSNQPQHF; DNA: TGTGCCAGCAGCCAGGCCGGACAGGGGTGGTCCAATCAGCCCCAGCATTTT
J: TRBJ2-5; V: TRBV6-5; size: .; D: .; CDR3: CASSKGLTGKETQYF; DNA: TGTGCCAGCAGTAAGGGACTCACCGGGAAAGAGACCCAGTACTTC
J: TRBJ1-2; V: TRBV5-1; size: few; D: .; CDR3: CASSLEGNGYTF; DNA: TGCGCCAGCAGCTTGGAAGGAAATGGCTACACCTTC
J: TRBJ1-4; V: TRBV20-1; size: .; D: .; CDR3: CSALTGEKLFF; DNA: TGCAGTGCCCTCACAGGGGAAAAACTGTTTTTT
J: TRBJ1-5; V: TRBV18; size: .; D: .; CDR3: CASSPPGRSLNQPQHF; DNA: TGTGCCAGCTCACCACCGGGACGGAGCCTCAATCAGCCCCAGCATTTT
J: TRBJ2-3; V: TRBV3-1/TRBV3-2; size: .; D: TRBD2; CDR3: CASSQDLASGGRWGTQYF; DNA: TGTGCCAGCAGCCAAGATCTTGCTAGCGGGGGCCGGTGGGGTACGCAGTATTTT
J: TRBJ1-2; V: TRBV29-1; size: .; D: TRBD1; CDR3: CSVYAPFDRGNDGYTF; DNA: TGCAGCGTTTACGCCCCTTTCGACAGGGGGAATGATGGCTACACCTTC
J: TRBJ2-2; V: TRBV6-2/TRBV6-3; size: .; D: TRBD2; CDR3: CASSYNAASGYTGELFF; DNA: TGTGCCAGCAGTTACAACGCGGCTAGCGGGTACACCGGGGAGCTGTTTTTT
J: TRBJ2-1; V: TRBV7-2; size: .; D: TRBD2; CDR3: CASSLGGLGREADNEQFF; DNA: TGTGCCAGCAGCTTAGGGGGGTTGGGACGGGAGGCGGACAATGAGCAGTTCTTC
J: TRBJ1-2; V: TRBV7-8; size: .; D: .; CDR3: CASTPRGGWGYGYTF; DNA: TGTGCCAGCACCCCCCGGGGGGGTTGGGGCTATGGCTACACCTTC
J: TRBJ1-1; V: TRBV6-2/TRBV6-3; size: .; D: TRBD1; CDR3: CASSEPGQGKNTEAFF; DNA: TGTGCCAGCAGTGAGCCGGGACAGGGTAAGAACACTGAAGCTTTCTTT
J: TRBJ1-1; V: TRBV19; size: .; D: .; CDR3: CASSHLGGGTEAFF; DNA: TGTGCCAGTAGTCACCTCGGAGGTGGCACTGAAGCTTTCTTT
J: TRBJ1-5; V: TRBV19; size: .; D: .; CDR3: CASSMDLREPQHF; DNA: TGTGCCAGTAGTATGGACCTAAGGGAGCCCCAGCATTTT
J: TRBJ1-4; V: TRBV7-8; size: .; D: .; CDR3: CASSMTGGGEKLFF; DNA: TGTGCCAGCAGCATGACAGGAGGCGGTGAAAAACTGTTTTTT
J: TRBJ1-2; V: TRBV4-3; size: .; D: TRBD1; CDR3: CATSHSGTGISYTF; DNA: TGCGCCACTAGTCATTCCGGGACAGGGATAAGCTACACCTTC
J: TRBJ1-3; V: TRBV9; size: .; D: .; CDR3: CASSVSGGAGNTIYF; DNA: TGTGCCAGCAGCGTTAGTGGGGGTGCTGGAAACACCATATATTTT
J: TRBJ1-5; V: TRBV7-9; size: .; D: TRBD1; CDR3: CASGSGQGVGQPQHF; DNA: TGTGCCAGCGGGTCCGGACAGGGGGTGGGTCAGCCCCAGCATTTT
J: TRBJ2-2; V: TRBV10-3; size: .; D: .; CDR3: CAISESGLDTGELFF; DNA: TGTGCCATCAGTGAGTCGGGGCTTGACACCGGGGAGCTGTTTTTT
J: TRBJ1-5; V: TRBV28; size: .; D: .; CDR3: CASSRTGIPNQPQHF; DNA: TGTGCCAGCAGTCGAACAGGGATCCCCAATCAGCCCCAGCATTTT